Listed below are T cell receptor beta chains from one sample, sequenced in a study of cytomegalovirus exposure and HLA in healthy donors. Here immunoSEQ multiplex PCR was the method, and the copy in TCRdb shows in-frame clones only, minus some. The sample contains around 140,000 clones, 65% to 80% of which appear only once. Sequenced material: PBMCs. Receptors were obtained from a woman aged 18-29 years in good health and CMV-seronegative. CDR3s include the opening cysteine and the closing phenylalanine or tryptophan. The order of the fields is V gene, J gene, clone size, D gene, CDR3 DNA, CDR3 protein. The D gene is left open where the match is weak. Size is stated for part of the rows, as once, few or many counts, or as a class when the clone is expanded.

TRBV6-1	TRBJ2-1	NA	TRBD1	TGTGCCAGCAGGGACAGGAGACCCTACAATGAGCAGTTCTTC	CASRDRRPYNEQFF
TRBV5-8	TRBJ2-7	NA	NA	TGTGCCAGCAGCTTGACACTAGCTAAGGGCGAGCAGTACTTC	CASSLTLAKGEQYF
TRBV7-8	TRBJ2-2	NA	NA	TGTGCCAGCAGCTTAGCGCTGGGGGGAGGTACCGGGGAGCTGTTTTTT	CASSLALGGGTGELFF
TRBV18	TRBJ1-1	few	NA	TGTGCCAGCTCACCACGGGTCGGGGGGAACACTGAAGCTTTCTTT	CASSPRVGGNTEAFF
TRBV5-1	TRBJ2-1	few	NA	TGCGCCAGCAGAAGATATGACCAGACTCACAATGAGCAGTTCTTC	CASRRYDQTHNEQFF
TRBV2	TRBJ2-7	NA	TRBD2	TGTGCCAGCAGGGACCCCAGTGAGGGAGGGTCCTACGAGCAGTACTTC	CASRDPSEGGSYEQYF
TRBV7-6	TRBJ2-3	NA	NA	TGTGCCAGCAGTCGGGTGATTCTCACAGATACGCAGTATTTT	CASSRVILTDTQYF
TRBV6-1	TRBJ2-5	few	TRBD2	TGTGCCAGCAGGCCGGGGGGGTCCTGGGAGACCCAGTACTTC	CASRPGGSWETQYF
TRBV6-5	TRBJ2-1	NA	NA	TGTGCCAGCAGTTACGCCTATAGCTCCTACAATGAGCAGTTCTTC	CASSYAYSSYNEQFF
TRBV30	TRBJ1-1	once	NA	TGTGCCTGGAGTCCTGGTGGGGGAGGCGCTTTCTTT	CAWSPGGGGAFF
TRBV15	TRBJ2-1	NA	TRBD2	TGTGCCACCGGGGGGGTTAGCCTTTACAATGAGCAGTTCTTC	CATGGVSLYNEQFF
TRBV29-1	TRBJ2-7	NA	NA	TGCAGCGCCGGTGAAGACTACGAGCAGTACTTC	CSAGEDYEQYF
TRBV4-1	TRBJ2-7	NA	NA	TGCGCCAGCAGCCAAGATGGCCCCGCTGGCGAGGGCTCCTACGAGCAGTACTTC	CASSQDGPAGEGSYEQYF
TRBV5-1	TRBJ2-1	NA	TRBD2	TGCGCCAGCAGCTTGCCCGGGACTAGCGGGGGCTTGTACAATGAGCAGTTCTTC	CASSLPGTSGGLYNEQFF
TRBV30	TRBJ1-2	NA	NA	TGTGCCTGGAGTTCTTCAGGTGACGGTGGCTACACCTTC	CAWSSSGDGGYTF
TRBV29-1	TRBJ1-4	few	NA	TGCAGCGTTGAAGGTCAATCCGAAAAACTGTTTTTT	CSVEGQSEKLFF
TRBV5-4	TRBJ2-7	NA	NA	TGTGCCAGCAGCCTTAGCGATCCGGGGGAGCAGTACTTC	CASSLSDPGEQYF
TRBV7-2	TRBJ1-3	NA	NA	TGTGCCAGCAGCTTAAACAGTGGAAACACCATATATTTT	CASSLNSGNTIYF
TRBV10-1	TRBJ1-5	few	NA	TGCGCCAGCTCAGACAGGCGAGATCAGCCCCAGCATTTT	CASSDRRDQPQHF
TRBV11-1	TRBJ2-3	NA	NA	TGTGCCAGCAGCCCGACTAGGATAGATACGCAGTATTTT	CASSPTRIDTQYF
TRBV6-5	TRBJ2-3	NA	TRBD2	TGTGCCAGCAGTTACTCTTGGACTAGTGGAGATACGCAGTATTTT	CASSYSWTSGDTQYF
TRBV27	TRBJ1-2	NA	NA	TGTGCCAGCAGTCCCACTAGGGCCCCCTATGGCTACACCTTC	CASSPTRAPYGYTF
TRBV6-6	TRBJ2-3	NA	NA	TGTGCCAGCAATGATGAGCTCACCGGGGCAGATACGCAGTATTTT	CASNDELTGADTQYF
TRBV7-9	TRBJ2-3	NA	TRBD2	TGTGCCAGCAGCACCCGGACTAGCGGGAGCCTTGCTGATACGCAGTATTTT	CASSTRTSGSLADTQYF
TRBV2	TRBJ2-7	few	TRBD2	TGTGCCAGCAGGGGACGGGAGGCCCCCAACGAGCAGTACTTC	CASRGREAPNEQYF
TRBV15	TRBJ2-1	few	TRBD2	TGTGCCACCAGCGGAGATCCAGGGCGGGAGAGTGGCTTCTACAATGAGCAGTTCTTC	CATSGDPGRESGFYNEQFF
TRBV30	TRBJ2-7	NA	TRBD2	TGTGCCTGCAAGAAGCTAGCGGGAGGGCTGTACGAGCAGTACTTC	CACKKLAGGLYEQYF
TRBV5-1	TRBJ2-5	NA	TRBD2	TGCGCCAGCAGCTTGGCGACTAGCGGGATATCCCCCGAGACCCAGTACTTC	CASSLATSGISPETQYF
TRBV6-5	TRBJ1-2	NA	TRBD1	TGTGCCAGCAGTTACGGGGACAGGGATGGCTACACCTTC	CASSYGDRDGYTF
TRBV29-1	TRBJ2-7	NA	TRBD2	TGCAGCGTTGAAGTGCCTCTCGGGACTAGTGGGTACTTC	CSVEVPLGTSGYF
TRBV19	TRBJ2-1	NA	TRBD2	TGTGCCAGTAGTTCGAACCCCCTTCAGCGGGATAGACGGGAGCAGTTCTTC	CASSSNPLQRDRREQFF
TRBV5-6	TRBJ2-7	NA	NA	TGTGCCAGCAGCCCCGCGAGGGGGAGTCCAATCAACTACGAGCAGTACTTC	CASSPARGSPINYEQYF
TRBV19	TRBJ2-3	NA	NA	TGTGCCAGTAGCCCCTTCTCCCAGGAGGCCACAGATACGCAGTATTTT	CASSPFSQEATDTQYF
TRBV18	TRBJ2-1	NA	TRBD2	TGTGCCAGCTCACCAAATGCAGGACTAGTTATAAATGAGCAGTTCTTC	CASSPNAGLVINEQFF
TRBV2	TRBJ1-2	NA	NA	TGTGCCAGCAGTGTCATTAACTATGGCTACACCTTC	CASSVINYGYTF
TRBV6-6	TRBJ1-1	NA	NA	TGTGCCAGCAGTTACGGGACACACAGTGAAGCTTTCTTT	CASSYGTHSEAFF
TRBV20-1	TRBJ2-5	NA	NA	TGCAGTGCCCTCGCCGGAGAGACCCAGTACTTC	CSALAGETQYF
TRBV30	TRBJ1-1	NA	NA	TGTGCCTGGAGTAGCCAGAACACTGAAGCTTTCTTT	CAWSSQNTEAFF
TRBV4-2	TRBJ2-3	NA	TRBD2	TGTGCCAGCAGCCAAGCAGCGGGAGCCCCCACAGATACGCAGTATTTT	CASSQAAGAPTDTQYF
TRBV18	TRBJ2-7	NA	TRBD2	TGTGCCAGCTCGCCTACTAGCGGGAACTACGAGCAGTACTTC	CASSPTSGNYEQYF
TRBV29-1	TRBJ2-5	NA	TRBD1	TGCAGCGTTATCGATAGGGGGCTTTCAGAGACCCAGTACTTC	CSVIDRGLSETQYF
TRBV9	TRBJ1-4	NA	NA	TGTGCCAGCAGCGTGAGACCTCAGGGTATGAATGAAAAACTGTTTTTT	CASSVRPQGMNEKLFF
TRBV15	TRBJ2-4	NA	NA	TGTGCCACCAGCGGGGGGACCCCACGGGCCAAAAACATTCAGTACTTC	CATSGGTPRAKNIQYF
TRBV4-2	TRBJ2-6	NA	NA	TGTGCCAGCAGCCAAGCGAGCAGAGTAGCCAGCTCTGGGGCCAACGTCCTGACTTTC	CASSQASRVASSGANVLTF
TRBV7-9	TRBJ1-1	NA	NA	TGTGCCAGCAGCTTGGCCACTGAAGCTTTCTTT	CASSLATEAFF
TRBV30	TRBJ1-1	once	TRBD1	TGTGCCTGGACCGGACAGGGGTTCACTGAAGCTTTCTTT	CAWTGQGFTEAFF
TRBV15	TRBJ2-2	NA	TRBD2	TGTGCCACCAGCGGCCGACTAGCGACGACCGGGGAGCTGTTTTTT	CATSGRLATTGELFF
TRBV5-1	TRBJ2-7	once	TRBD2	TGCGCCAGCAGGGGACTAGCGGGAGGCCTCTACGAGCAGTACTTC	CASRGLAGGLYEQYF
TRBV5-6	TRBJ1-5	few	NA	TGTGCCAGCAGCTTGGGAGGGTTTGACAATCAGCCCCAGCATTTT	CASSLGGFDNQPQHF
TRBV7-6	TRBJ2-7	once	TRBD2	TGTGCCAGCAGCTCTGGTCCCCTAGCGGCCCCCTCGGCGCAGTACTTC	CASSSGPLAAPSAQYF
TRBV7-8	TRBJ2-7	NA	TRBD1	TGTGCCAGCAGCTTTGGGACAGGCTACGAGCAGTACTTC	CASSFGTGYEQYF